This T cell receptor beta chain was documented in a study of blood T cells in healthy people across ages. General study findings and limits: Estimated diversity, derived from one million T cells, was regarded as an underestimate. Higher diversity and more naive CD4+ cells were features of long-lived donors, compared to aged donors.

A sample-barcoded 5' primer and a J-beta primer mix were used in a second PCR of roughly 7 to 11 cycles. Using its own MiXCR run on the 5' RACE reads, TCRdb lists one record per CDR3 protein. This sample has some 1.5 million distinct CDR3 sequences, with around 40% found just once. As for this clonotype: Its target is not known.

This sequence was found in a woman between 18 and 30 years old in good health. The specimen sequenced was blood.

In DNA form, the CDR3 reads TGTGCCAGCAGTGACGGAGTGGGGAGCTCCTACGAGCAGTACTTC. Its protein is CASSDGVGSSYEQYF. This sequence joins TRBV2 and TRBJ2-7; possibly TRBD2 for D (5 bases). Trimming took off 3 bases at V and 0 bases at J, with 12 bases between the two ends. Germline V gene data show CDR1 as SNHLY and CDR2 as FYNNEI. The CDR3 spans 15 residues. The full variable domain, with the rest looked up from reference TRBV2 and TRBJ2-7, is EPEVTQTPSHQVTQMGQEVILRCVPISNHLYFYWYRQILGQKVEFLVSFYNNEISEKSEIFDDQFSVERPDGSNFTLKIRSTKLEDSAMYFCASSDGVGSSYEQYFGPGTRLTVT.